The present T cell receptor beta chain was sequenced within a study of cytomegalovirus exposure and HLA in healthy donors. Findings and caveats of the study: Most TCR beta V segments were productive about 90% or about 30% of the time in an earlier analysis. HLA-A and HLA-B allele assignments for most subjects were reportedly predicted accurately using TCR beta sequences.

CDR3 length: 16 residues. V lost 3 bases, J lost 4 bases, and 8 bases stayed unmatched. Germline loops: CDR1 SGHNT, CDR2 YYREEE (reference sequence). All donors participated as healthy donors of bone marrow. At the time of sampling, donors were nominally healthy, though unrecorded immune exposures were likely. Concerning this clone itself: Its antigen is not identified.

PCR was performed using 60 Vbeta and 13 Jbeta primers. Only in-frame clones appear in the TCRdb table, and some are missing; sequencing was by immunoSEQ multiplex PCR. This sample's clone table lists roughly 120,000 clones. This TCR came from a middle-aged man in good health and CMV-seronegative. This chain uses TRBV5-4 with TRBJ1-2, with 11 bases identical to TRBD1. Sequenced input: PBMCs. In DNA, the CDR3 is TGTGCCAGCAGCTCGGGACAGGGGGACGTGGTCTATGGCTACACCTTC. This translates into CASSSGQGDVVYGYTF.